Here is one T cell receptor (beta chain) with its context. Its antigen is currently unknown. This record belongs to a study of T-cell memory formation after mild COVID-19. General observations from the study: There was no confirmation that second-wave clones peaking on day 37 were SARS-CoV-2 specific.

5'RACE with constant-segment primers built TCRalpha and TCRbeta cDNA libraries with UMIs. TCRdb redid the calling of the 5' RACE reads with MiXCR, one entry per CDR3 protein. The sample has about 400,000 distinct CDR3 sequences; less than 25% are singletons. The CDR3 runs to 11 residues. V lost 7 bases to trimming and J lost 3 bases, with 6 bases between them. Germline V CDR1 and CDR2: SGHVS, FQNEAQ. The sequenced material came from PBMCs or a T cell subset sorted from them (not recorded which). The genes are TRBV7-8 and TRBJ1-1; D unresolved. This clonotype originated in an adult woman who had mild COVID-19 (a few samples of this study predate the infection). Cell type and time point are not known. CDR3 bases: TGTGCCAGCATCGGGGACACTGAAGCTTTCTTT. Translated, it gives CASIGDTEAFF.